Only a few counts were recorded for the clone carrying this TCR beta chain. Its antigen is not identified. Investigators prepared the TCR beta libraries by applying iRepertoire HTBI primers and Arm-PCR of CDR3 regions. TCRdb used MiXCR to reprocess the multiplex PCR reads, holding one entry per CDR3 protein. Of some 370,000 distinct CDR3 sequences in the sample, approximately 23% were seen once. Time point noted: persistent/refractory GD, antithyroid drugs over 5 years with positive TRAb. Generation of the TCR library employed RNA extracted from PBMCs. An approximately 10-milliliter sample of peripheral blood was drawn into EDTA tubes. This sample stems from a study of regulatory T cells in long-lasting Graves disease. Study conclusions and caveats: Persistent disease samples used TRBV28, TRBJ1-2 and TRBJ2-5 preferentially.

The CDR3 is made up of 20 amino acids. Trimming removed 4 bases from V and 4 bases from J; junction bases left unmatched: 18. CDR1 and CDR2 from the germline V gene are MNHEY and SVGAGI. This TCR was sampled from a woman aged 40 to 50 with Graves disease. The rearrangement joins TRBV6-5 to TRBJ2-2, with TRBD2 matching over 10 bases. Sample: peripheral blood mononuclear cells (PBMCs), taken when the disease was refractory, from a patient treated with antithyroid drugs. CDR3 DNA sequence: TGTGCCAGCAGTTCGGGGCTAGCGGGAGCGGTAGCCTCGAGCACCGGGGAGCTGTTTTTT. This sequence encodes CASSSGLAGAVASSTGELFF.